One and the same sample provided the 15 T cell receptor beta chains below, sequenced in a study of T cells in Graves' hyperthyroidism and ophthalmopathy. TCR beta CDR3 regions were amplified from RNA. In the first-round RT-PCR of the TCR CDR3, the HTBI primer set was used. TCRdb used MiXCR to reprocess the multiplex PCR reads, holding one entry per CDR3 protein. Of about 700,000 distinct CDR3 sequences in the sample, just under 45% were seen once. The specimen sequenced was peripheral blood or thyroid tissue (not recorded which). These receptors originate from an adult man with Graves' disease, either hyperthyroidism or ophthalmopathy (not recorded which).

This clonotype has a count of ten or more. The chain couples TRBV25-1 to TRBJ1-1; 7 nucleotides line up with TRBD1. Germline CDR1 reads MGHDK; CDR2 reads SYGVNS. The V gene end was trimmed by 4 bases and the J gene end by 5 bases; junction bases not matched to a gene: 7. The CDR3 runs 14 residues. DNA for the CDR3: TGTGCCAGCAGTGGGTTAGGACAGGTTACTGAAGCTTTCTTT. Amino acids: CASSGLGQVTEAFF.

The sample holds many counts of this clonotype. The V call is TRBV29-1, the J call TRBJ2-2, with unresolved D. Germline assignment: CDR1 SQVTM and CDR2 ANQGSEA. V was clipped by 1 base and J by 2 bases, with 8 bases between them. The CDR3 is 14 amino acids. CDR3 residues: CSVEVAGNTGELFF. DNA of the CDR3: TGCAGCGTTGAAGTGGCAGGAAACACCGGGGAGCTGTTTTTT.

This clonotype has just a few counts. The chain has TRBV2 and TRBJ1-1, with TRBD1 matching over 10 bases. This CDR3 contains 18 residues. J was trimmed by 3 bases and V by 6 bases; bases with no gene match: 16. Germline CDR1 and CDR2: SNHLY and FYNNEI. The CDR3 nucleotides read TGTGCCAGCAGAGTCTCCGGGACAGGGGTCCCGGGGGACACTGAAGCTTTCTTT. As protein: CASRVSGTGVPGDTEAFF.

In this sample, this clonotype turned up a few times. The chain combines TRBV9 with TRBJ2-7; TRBD2 aligns across 9 bases. The CDR3 runs 15 residues. Germline loops: CDR1 SGDLS, CDR2 YYNGEE. After removal of 2 bases from V and 5 bases from J, the junction contained 8 bases not matched to a gene. CDR3 in amino acids: CASSVSGSSFDEQYF. The CDR3 coding sequence is TGTGCCAGCAGCGTTAGCGGGAGTTCTTTCGACGAGCAGTACTTC.

The chain is built from TRBV20-1 and TRBJ2-7; 8 bases are a match to TRBD1. The CDR3 runs to 12 residues. V gave up 4 bases and J gave up 8 bases; unmatched junction bases: 7. The germline V gene has CDR1 DFQATT and CDR2 SNEGSKA (reference sequence). The chain's CDR3 is CSATGGGNQQYF. In DNA form, the CDR3 reads TGCAGTGCTACAGGGGGCGGCAATCAGCAGTACTTC.

This chain joins TRBV3-1 and TRBJ2-7; possibly TRBD1 for D (5 bases). The CDR3 has 15 residues. Looked up from germline, CDR1 is LGHDT and CDR2 is YNNKEL (reference sequence). V gave up 0 bases and J gave up 1 base, with 10 bases separating them. Here the CDR3 DNA reads TGTGCCAGCAGCCAAGATCCAGGGCATTCCTACGAGCAGTACTTC. It is translated as CASSQDPGHSYEQYF.

V gene TRBV5-4 combines with J gene TRBJ2-2, with D possibly TRBD2 on 5 matching bases. V gave up 0 bases and J gave up 4 bases, with 7 bases separating them. Germline lookup yields CDR1 SGHNT and CDR2 YYREEE (reference sequence). The CDR3 has 14 residues. The CDR3: CASSLAGSTGELFF. For the CDR3, the DNA is TGTGCCAGCAGCTTGGCGGGGAGCACCGGGGAGCTGTTTTTT.

The chain combines TRBV9 with TRBJ1-3, with 7 bases identical to TRBD1. The germline V gene encodes CDR1 SGDLS and CDR2 YYNGEE. Trimming cost V 2 bases and J 0 bases; bases outside gene matches: 5. This CDR3 is 16 amino acids long. CDR3 amino acids: CASSVSGTASGNTIYF. The CDR3 DNA is TGTGCCAGCAGCGTCTCAGGGACAGCCTCTGGAAACACCATATATTTT.

The chain uses TRBV9 and TRBJ2-2; tentatively, D is TRBD1 (6 bases). Between the trimmed V and J ends, which lost 0 bases and 3 bases, there was a span of 12 bases. This CDR3 comprises 16 residues. The V gene's germline CDR1 is SGDLS and CDR2 YYNGEE. This CDR3 reads CASSVAGVWHTGELFF. The CDR3 coding sequence is TGTGCCAGCAGCGTAGCAGGGGTATGGCACACCGGGGAGCTGTTTTTT.

Concerning this clonotype itself: One end of the junction is discordant with germline, which a read error may explain. V is TRBV5-4 and J is TRBJ2-7; 10 nucleotides align to TRBD2. This CDR3 has 14 amino acids. The germline CDR1 and CDR2 sequences are SGHNT and YYREEE (reference sequence). The CDR3 protein is CASSSAGGVGELYF. The CDR3 region has the DNA TGTGCCAGCAGCTCAGCGGGAGGGGTCGGGGAGCTGTACTTC. The full variable domain, with the rest looked up from reference TRBV5-4 and TRBJ2-7, is ETGVTQSPTHLIKTRGQQVTLRCSSQSGHNTVSWYQQALGQGPQFIFQYYREEENGRGNFPPRFSGLQFPNYSSELNVNALELDDSALYLCASSSAGGVGELYFGPGTRLTVT.

This clonotype was seen ten or more times. The chain uses TRBV20-1 and TRBJ1-2, with D tentatively TRBD1 (5 bases). Trimming stripped 0 bases from V and 4 bases from J, with 9 bases between. The CDR3 contains 13 residues. The germline V gene encodes CDR1 DFQATT and CDR2 SNEGSKA (reference sequence). CDR3 protein: CSARDRQIYGYTF. In DNA form, the CDR3 reads TGCAGTGCTAGAGATCGACAGATCTATGGCTACACCTTC.

This clonotype was recorded at least ten times. This chain uses TRBV10-3 with TRBJ2-7; 8 bases match TRBD2. CDR3 length equals 17 residues. The junction had 16 bases not matched to a gene; V was cut back by 4 bases and J by 5 bases. CDR1 ENHRY and CDR2 SYGVKD come from the germline V gene. The CDR3 nucleotides are TGTGCCATCAGTGGCGAGGGGCGGGAGGCGATTCTGCACGAGCAGTACTTC. It translates to CAISGEGREAILHEQYF.

This clonotype turned up a few times. The CDR3 region is CAISEGQGASDTQYF. CDR3 sequence (DNA): TGTGCCATCAGTGAGGGTCAGGGGGCTTCGGATACGCAGTATTTT. This rearrangement joins TRBV10-3 to TRBJ2-3; 8 positions match TRBD1. Trimming cost V 2 bases and J 6 bases; bases outside gene matches: 7. Germline assignment: CDR1 ENHRY and CDR2 SYGVKD. The CDR3 is 15 amino acids.

V is TRBV19 and J is TRBJ1-5; D is ambiguous. Deletions cut 9 bases from V and 4 bases from J, with 10 bases between. The CDR3 is made up of 12 amino acids. CDR1 and CDR2 from the germline V gene are LNHDA and SQIVND (reference sequence). CDR3 residues: CASRELNQPQHF. CDR3 in DNA: TGTGCCAGCCGGGAGCTTAATCAGCCCCAGCATTTT.

This clonotype was seen a handful of times. The chain links TRBV5-1 to TRBJ1-2, with TRBD1 matching 7 bases. CDR1 and CDR2 (germline): SGHRS, YFSETQ. After removal of 4 bases from V and 2 bases from J, the junction contained 8 bases not matched to a gene. The CDR3 consists of 15 residues. Written as DNA, the CDR3 is TGCGCCAGCAGCAGGGGGACAGATCCAAACTATGGCTACACCTTC. Its protein product is CASSRGTDPNYGYTF.